This T cell receptor beta chain originates from a study of cytomegalovirus exposure and HLA in healthy donors. Generated by immunoSEQ multiplex PCR, the TCRdb table keeps only in-frame clones and is missing some. The table shows fewer than 200,000 clones, with 86% occurring only once. V trimming: 4 bases; J trimming: 1 base; junction bases outside the gene matches: 5. CDR3 size: 15 residues. Looked up from germline, CDR1 is SGDLS and CDR2 is YYNGEE. Of note for this clone: Its antigen is as yet unknown.

Study-level findings and limits: As confirmed in vitro, a few CMV-associated chains were specific for CMV antigens. Cytomegalovirus-associated status was assigned to 150 or so TCR beta chains. The tendency of first-cohort TCR clusters to co-occur in the 90 to 150 validation repertoires was the finding of a later analysis.

The chain is built from TRBV9 and TRBJ2-1, with 7 bases aligning to TRBD2. Sequencing was carried out using PBMCs. The receptor was derived from a woman aged 18-29 years in good health and CMV-seronegative. Here the CDR3 reads CASSSQAGSYNEQFF. The CDR3 nucleotides are TGTGCCAGCAGCTCCCAAGCGGGGTCCTACAATGAGCAGTTCTTC.